A selection of T cell receptor beta chains follows, all from one sample in a study of blood T cell repertoires in COVID-19. Sequencing was performed with immunoSEQ multiplex PCR; in TCRdb, only in-frame clones are kept and a portion is missing. This sample yields roughly 300,000 clones, of which 65% to 90% are seen a single time; around 4.5% belongs to the top ten. Input material: PBMCs or T cells enriched from blood (not recorded which). The receptors shown here come from a woman aged 35 to 49 with acute COVID-19. The CDR3 runs from the conserved cysteine through the conserved F or W.

v_gene: TRBV7-3; j_gene: TRBJ2-3; CDR3aa: CASSLNPRSVTDTQYF
v_gene: TRBV3-1/TRBV3-2; j_gene: TRBJ2-3; CDR3aa: CASSRSSGRDTQYF
v_gene: TRBV11-2; j_gene: TRBJ2-3; CDR3aa: CASSRTSTDTQYF
v_gene: TRBV7-2; j_gene: TRBJ2-7; CDR3aa: CASSLFLSSEQYF
v_gene: TRBV7-2; j_gene: TRBJ2-5; CDR3aa: CASSKKRLAGEETQYF
v_gene: TRBV6-6; j_gene: TRBJ2-7; CDR3aa: CASSPLSGQGASPYEQYF
v_gene: TRBV7-2; j_gene: TRBJ2-7; CDR3aa: CASSLAGTVSYEQYF
v_gene: TRBV7-9; j_gene: TRBJ1-4; CDR3aa: CASSIDRGKTNEKLFF
v_gene: TRBV4-2; j_gene: TRBJ2-1; CDR3aa: CASSQPHSGRTEQFF
v_gene: TRBV7-8; j_gene: TRBJ2-7; CDR3aa: CASSLSGGAFYEQYF